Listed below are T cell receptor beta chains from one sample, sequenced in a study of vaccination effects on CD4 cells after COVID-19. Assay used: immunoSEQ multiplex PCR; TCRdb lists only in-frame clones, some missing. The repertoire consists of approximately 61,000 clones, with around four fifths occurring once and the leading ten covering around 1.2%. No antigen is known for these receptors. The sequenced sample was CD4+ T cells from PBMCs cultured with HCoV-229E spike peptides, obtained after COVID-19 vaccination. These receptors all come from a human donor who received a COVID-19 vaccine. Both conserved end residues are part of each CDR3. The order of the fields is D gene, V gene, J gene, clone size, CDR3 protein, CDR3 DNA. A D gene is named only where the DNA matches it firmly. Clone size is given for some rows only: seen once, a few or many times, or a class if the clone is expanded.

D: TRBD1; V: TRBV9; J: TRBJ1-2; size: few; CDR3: CASSADRGQGYGYTF; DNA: TGTGCCAGCAGCGCCGACAGGGGGCAAGGTTATGGCTACACCTTC
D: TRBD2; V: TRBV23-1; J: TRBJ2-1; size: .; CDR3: CASQRGGSSPPNEQFF; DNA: TGCGCCAGCCAGCGGGGGGGTAGTAGCCCCCCCAATGAGCAGTTCTTC
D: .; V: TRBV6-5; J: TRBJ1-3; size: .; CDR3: CASNHQGSGNTIYF; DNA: TGTGCCAGCAACCACCAGGGTTCTGGAAACACCATATATTTT
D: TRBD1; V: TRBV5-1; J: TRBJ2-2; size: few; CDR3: CASRNRGRPNTGELFF; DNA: TGCGCCAGCAGAAACAGGGGACGTCCGAACACCGGGGAGCTGTTTTTT
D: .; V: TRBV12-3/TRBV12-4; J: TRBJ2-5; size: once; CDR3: CASRNGVLGTQYF; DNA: TGTGCCAGCAGGAACGGAGTTCTCGGGACCCAGTACTTC
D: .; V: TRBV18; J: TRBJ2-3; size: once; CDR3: CASSTTGIGRGDTQYF; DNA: TGTGCCAGCTCCACCACCGGAATTGGCAGGGGAGATACGCAGTATTTT
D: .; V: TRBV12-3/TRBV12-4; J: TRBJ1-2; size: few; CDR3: CASGRQYNYGYTF; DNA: TGTGCCAGCGGGCGCCAGTACAACTATGGCTACACCTTC
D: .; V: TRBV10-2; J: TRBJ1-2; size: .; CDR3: CASMAGSGYYGYTF; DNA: TGCGCCAGCATGGCGGGTTCGGGGTACTATGGCTACACCTTC
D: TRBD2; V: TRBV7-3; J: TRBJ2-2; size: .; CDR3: CASSLAGGNTGELFF; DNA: TGTGCCAGCAGCCTAGCGGGGGGCAACACCGGGGAGCTGTTTTTT
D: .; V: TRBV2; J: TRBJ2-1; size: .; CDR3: CASRQFSSYNEQFF; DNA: TGTGCCAGCAGGCAGTTTAGCTCCTACAATGAGCAGTTCTTC
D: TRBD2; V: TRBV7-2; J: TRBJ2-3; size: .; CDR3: CASSLLASGGTDTQYF; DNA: TGTGCCAGCAGCTTATTGGCTAGCGGGGGTACGGATACGCAGTATTTT
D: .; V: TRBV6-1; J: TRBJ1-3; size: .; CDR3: CASSELPGRSGNTIYF; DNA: TGTGCCAGCAGTGAATTGCCGGGCCGCTCTGGAAACACCATATATTTT
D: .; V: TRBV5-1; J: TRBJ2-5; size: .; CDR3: CASSRDSQETQYF; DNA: TGCGCCAGCAGCCGAGACAGCCAAGAGACCCAGTACTTC
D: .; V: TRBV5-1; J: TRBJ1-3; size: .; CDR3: CASSAGSTLGNTIYF; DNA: TGCGCCAGCAGCGCCGGGAGTACCCTTGGAAACACCATATATTTT
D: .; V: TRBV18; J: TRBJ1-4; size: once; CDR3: CASSLSLGREGEKLFF; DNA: TGTGCCAGCTCACTCTCCCTGGGACGGGAAGGCGAAAAACTGTTTTTT
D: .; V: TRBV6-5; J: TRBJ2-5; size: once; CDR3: CASRPQGGETQYF; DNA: TGTGCCAGCAGGCCCCAAGGTGGAGAGACCCAGTACTTC
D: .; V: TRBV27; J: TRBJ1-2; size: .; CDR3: CASSFGRRGYGYTF; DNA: TGTGCCAGCAGTTTCGGACGCAGGGGCTATGGCTACACCTTC
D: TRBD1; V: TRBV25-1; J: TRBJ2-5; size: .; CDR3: CASPDDPRGRETQYF; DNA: TGTGCCAGCCCTGATGACCCCAGGGGGCGAGAGACCCAGTACTTC
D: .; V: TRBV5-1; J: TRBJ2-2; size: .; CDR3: CASSLAFDTGELFF; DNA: TGCGCCAGCAGCTTGGCTTTTGACACCGGGGAGCTGTTTTTT
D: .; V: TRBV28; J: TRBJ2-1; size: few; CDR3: CASRTPGTPVHNEQFF; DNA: TGTGCCAGCAGGACCCCCGGGACACCTGTTCACAATGAGCAGTTCTTC
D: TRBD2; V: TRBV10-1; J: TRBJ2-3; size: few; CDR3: CASSDPPAGGIHF; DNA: TGCGCCAGCAGTGATCCCCCAGCGGGGGGCATACATTTT
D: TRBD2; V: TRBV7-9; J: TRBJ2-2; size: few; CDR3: CASSFLAGNTGELFF; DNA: TGTGCCAGCAGCTTTCTAGCGGGGAACACCGGGGAGCTGTTTTTT
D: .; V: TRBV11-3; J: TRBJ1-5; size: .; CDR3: CASSLHQPQHF; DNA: TGTGCCAGCAGCCTACATCAGCCCCAGCATTTT
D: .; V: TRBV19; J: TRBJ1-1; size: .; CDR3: CASSMLGNTEAFF; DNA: TGTGCCAGTAGTATGCTTGGGAACACTGAAGCTTTCTTT
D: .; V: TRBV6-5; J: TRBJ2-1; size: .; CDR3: CASRPEGGRTNLALF; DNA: TGTGCCAGCAGACCCGAGGGGGGGCGAACGAATTTAGCTCTCTTC
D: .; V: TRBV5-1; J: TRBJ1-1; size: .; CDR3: CASSLVGTENTEAFF; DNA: TGCGCCAGCAGCTTGGTTGGCACAGAGAACACTGAAGCTTTCTTT
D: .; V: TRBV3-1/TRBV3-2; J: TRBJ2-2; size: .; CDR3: CASSQERKANTGELFF; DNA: TGTGCCAGCAGCCAAGAACGGAAGGCGAACACCGGGGAGCTGTTTTTT
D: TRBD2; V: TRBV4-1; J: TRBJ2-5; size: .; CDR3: CASSPGTSGDSGETQYF; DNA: TGCGCCAGCAGCCCAGGGACTAGCGGGGATTCTGGGGAGACCCAGTACTTC
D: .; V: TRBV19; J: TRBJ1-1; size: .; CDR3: CASSIPAGMNTEAFF; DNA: TGTGCCAGTAGTATACCTGCAGGGATGAACACTGAAGCTTTCTTT
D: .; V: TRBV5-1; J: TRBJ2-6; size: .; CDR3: CASSLVADGANVLTF; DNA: TGCGCCAGCAGCTTGGTTGCAGATGGGGCCAACGTCCTGACTTTC
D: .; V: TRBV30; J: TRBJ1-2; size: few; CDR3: CASERGGVYGYTF; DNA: TGTGCCTCGGAGAGGGGGGGGGTCTATGGCTACACCTTC
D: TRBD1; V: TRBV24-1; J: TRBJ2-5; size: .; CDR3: CATSRDSQETQYF; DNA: TGTGCCACCAGTCGGGACAGCCAAGAGACCCAGTACTTC
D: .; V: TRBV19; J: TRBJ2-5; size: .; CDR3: CASSALVSTETQYF; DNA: TGTGCCAGTAGTGCCCTCGTTAGTACGGAGACCCAGTACTTC
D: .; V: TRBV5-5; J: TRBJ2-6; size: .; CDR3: CASSPAGANVLTF; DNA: TGTGCCAGCAGCCCCGCTGGCGCCAACGTCCTGACTTTC
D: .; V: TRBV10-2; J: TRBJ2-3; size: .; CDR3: CASRGTPRGDTQYF; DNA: TGCGCCAGCAGGGGGACTCCCAGGGGGGATACGCAGTATTTT
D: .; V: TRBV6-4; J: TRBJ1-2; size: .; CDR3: CASSASGANYGYTF; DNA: TGTGCCAGCAGTGCATCAGGGGCGAATTATGGCTACACCTTC
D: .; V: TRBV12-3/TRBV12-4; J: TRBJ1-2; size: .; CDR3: CASSFGTKYGYTF; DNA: TGTGCCAGCAGCTTCGGGACGAAATATGGCTACACCTTC
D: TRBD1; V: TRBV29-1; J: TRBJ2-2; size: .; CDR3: CSVEVTSRDRVLETGELFF; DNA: TGCAGCGTTGAAGTCACATCCAGGGACAGGGTGTTGGAAACCGGGGAGCTGTTTTTT
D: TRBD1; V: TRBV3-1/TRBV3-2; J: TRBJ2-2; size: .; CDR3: CASSQGQGGLTGELFF; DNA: TGTGCCAGCAGCCAGGGACAGGGAGGTTTGACCGGGGAGCTGTTTTTT
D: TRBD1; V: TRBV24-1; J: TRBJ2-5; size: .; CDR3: CATSDLRGTGRETQYF; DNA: TGTGCCACCAGTGATTTGAGAGGGACAGGAAGGGAGACCCAGTACTTC
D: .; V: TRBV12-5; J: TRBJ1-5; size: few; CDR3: CASGLTPDGTFGGNQPQHF; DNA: TGTGCTAGTGGTTTGACTCCTGATGGGACGTTCGGCGGGAATCAGCCCCAGCATTTT
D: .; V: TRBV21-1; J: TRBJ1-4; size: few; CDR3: CASSPKKDGGRGWEKLFF; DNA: TGTGCCAGCAGCCCAAAGAAGGATGGGGGGCGCGGGTGGGAAAAACTGTTTTTT
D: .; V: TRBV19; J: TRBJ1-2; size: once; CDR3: CASSIGQANYGYTF; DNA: TGTGCCAGTAGTATCGGCCAGGCTAACTATGGCTACACCTTC
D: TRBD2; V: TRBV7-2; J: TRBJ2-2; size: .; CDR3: CASSLEWAGAGELFF; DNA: TGTGCCAGCAGCTTAGAATGGGCGGGGGCCGGGGAGCTGTTTTTT
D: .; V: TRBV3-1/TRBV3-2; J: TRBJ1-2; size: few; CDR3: CASSQVLSGYGYTF; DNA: TGTGCCAGCAGCCAAGTTTTATCGGGTTATGGCTACACCTTC
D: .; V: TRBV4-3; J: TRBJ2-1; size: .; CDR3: CASSQDPLGYNEQFF; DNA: TGCGCCAGCAGCCAAGATCCGTTGGGGTACAATGAGCAGTTCTTC
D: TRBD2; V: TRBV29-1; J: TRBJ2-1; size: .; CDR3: CSVLVGGKYEQFF; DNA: TGCAGCGTTCTCGTGGGGGGGAAGTATGAGCAGTTCTTC
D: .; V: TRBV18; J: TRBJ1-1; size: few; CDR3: CASSPTGMNTEAFF; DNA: TGTGCCAGCTCACCAACGGGAATGAACACTGAAGCTTTCTTT
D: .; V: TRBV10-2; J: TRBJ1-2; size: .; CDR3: CASVRSGRGRGYTF; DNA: TGCGCCAGCGTGAGGAGTGGGAGGGGGAGAGGCTACACCTTC
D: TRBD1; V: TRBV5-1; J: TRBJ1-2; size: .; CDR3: CASSLGTGLGYTF; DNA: TGCGCCAGCAGCTTGGGGACAGGGCTCGGCTACACCTTC
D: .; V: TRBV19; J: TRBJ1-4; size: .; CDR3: CASSIVPEKLFF; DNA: TGTGCCAGTAGTATAGTCCCCGAAAAACTGTTTTTT